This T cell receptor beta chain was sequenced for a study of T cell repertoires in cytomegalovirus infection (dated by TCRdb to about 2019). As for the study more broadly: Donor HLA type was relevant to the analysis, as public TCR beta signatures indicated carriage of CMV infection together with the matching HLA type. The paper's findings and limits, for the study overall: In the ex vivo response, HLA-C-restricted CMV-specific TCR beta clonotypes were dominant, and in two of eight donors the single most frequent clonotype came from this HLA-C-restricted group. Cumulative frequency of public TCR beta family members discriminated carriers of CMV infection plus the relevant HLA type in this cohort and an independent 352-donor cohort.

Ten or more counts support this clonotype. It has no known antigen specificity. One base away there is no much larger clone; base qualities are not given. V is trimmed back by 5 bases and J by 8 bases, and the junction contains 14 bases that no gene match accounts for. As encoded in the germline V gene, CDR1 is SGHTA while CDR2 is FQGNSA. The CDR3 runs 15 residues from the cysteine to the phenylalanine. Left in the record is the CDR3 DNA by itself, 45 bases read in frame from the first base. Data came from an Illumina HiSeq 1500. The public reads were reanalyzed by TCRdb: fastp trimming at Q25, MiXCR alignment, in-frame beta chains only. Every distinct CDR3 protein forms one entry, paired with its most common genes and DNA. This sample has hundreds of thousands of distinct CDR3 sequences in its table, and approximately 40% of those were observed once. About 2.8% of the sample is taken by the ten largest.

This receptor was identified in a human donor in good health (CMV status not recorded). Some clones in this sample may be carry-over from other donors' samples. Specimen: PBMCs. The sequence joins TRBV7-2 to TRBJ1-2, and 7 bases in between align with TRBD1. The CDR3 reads CASSPRQGPRRGYTF. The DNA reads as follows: TGTGCCAGCAGCCCCCGACAGGGACCGCGACGCGGCTACACCTTC. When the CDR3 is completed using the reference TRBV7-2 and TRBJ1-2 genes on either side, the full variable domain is GAGVSQSPSNKVTEKGKDVELRCDPISGHTALYWYRQSLGQGLEFLIYFQGNSAPDKSGLPSDRFSAERTGGSVSTLTIQRTQQEDSAVYLCASSPRQGPRRGYTFGSGTRLTVV.